These 28 T cell receptor beta chains share one sample of origin, sequenced in a study of T cells in Graves' hyperthyroidism and ophthalmopathy. TCR beta CDR3 regions were amplified from RNA. Researchers ran a first-round RT-PCR on the TCR CDR3 using the HTBI primer set. Using its own MiXCR run on the multiplex PCR reads, TCRdb lists one record per CDR3 protein. Among approximately 600,000 distinct CDR3 sequences listed, more than 20% were seen once. The sequenced material came from blood. The receptors were gathered from a man aged 25 to 45 with Graves' ophthalmopathy.

This clonotype was seen more than once but under ten times. The chain uses TRBV28 and TRBJ1-6, with a tentative D call TRBD1 (6 bases). V lost 9 bases and J 7 bases, leaving 19 bases between the germline ends. The CDR3 is made up of 15 amino acids. CDR1 is MDHEN, CDR2 SYDVKM, per germline. In DNA, the CDR3 is TGTGCCAGTCTAAAAGGGGGGGGCTCCAATTCACCCCTCCACTTT. Its translation: CASLKGGGSNSPLHF.

In this sample, this clonotype turned up many times. CDR3 sequence: CASSRQGTHGYTF. CDR3 sequence (DNA): TGTGCCAGCAGTCGACAGGGGACCCATGGCTACACCTTC. This chain joins TRBV6-2 or TRBV6-3 and TRBJ1-2; TRBD1 matches 8 bases. With V trimmed by 5 bases and J by 6 bases, 5 bases remained unmatched. Germline loops: CDR1 MNHEY, CDR2 SVGEGT. The CDR3 extends over 13 amino acids.

The rearrangement joins TRBV7-6 to TRBJ2-1; D ambiguous. V shed 4 bases and J shed 2 bases, with 18 bases lying between them. The CDR3 has 17 amino acids. The V gene's germline CDR1 is SGHVS and CDR2 FNYEAQ. CDR3 in DNA: TGTGCCAGCAGCTCGCTTTTAATGTCGTCCGCCTACAATGAGCAGTTCTTC. Amino acids: CASSSLLMSSAYNEQFF. Full variable domain (missing parts from reference TRBV7-6 and TRBJ2-1): GAGVSQSPRYKVTKRGQDVALRCDPISGHVSLYWYRQALGQGPEFLTYFNYEAQQDKSGLPNDRFSAERPEGSISTLTIQRTEQRDSAMYRCASSSLLMSSAYNEQFFGPGTRLTVL.

This clonotype was found many times. The chain has TRBV18 and TRBJ2-7; 8 bases map to TRBD2. This CDR3 is 16 amino acids long. CDR1 and CDR2 from the germline V gene are KGHSH and LQKENI. V lost 3 bases, J lost 0 bases, and 7 bases stayed unmatched. This chain's CDR3 is CASSPRTSLRSYEQYF. The CDR3 bases are TGTGCCAGCTCACCGAGGACTAGCTTACGCTCCTACGAGCAGTACTTC.

This clonotype was picked up a small number of times. The chain is built from TRBV7-9 and TRBJ1-1, with D maybe TRBD1 (5 bases). Germline assignment: CDR1 SEHNR and CDR2 FQNEAQ (reference sequence). Trimming took off 3 bases at V and 2 bases at J, with 19 bases between the two ends. This CDR3 contains 17 residues. As DNA, the CDR3 is TGTGCCAGCAGCTTCGGTGCGGGGGAACGGACTAACACTGAAGCTTTCTTT. Amino acid sequence: CASSFGAGERTNTEAFF.

This clonotype was seen only a few times. The chain uses TRBV3-1 and TRBJ2-7; TRBD1 aligns across 11 bases. Germline lookup yields CDR1 LGHDT and CDR2 YNNKEL (reference sequence). CDR3 length: 16 residues. V lost 2 bases, J lost 6 bases, and 9 bases stayed unmatched. The CDR3 region has the DNA TGTGCCAGCAGCCAAAACGCCGGGACAGGGGGGGTCGAGCAGTACTTC. It encodes CASSQNAGTGGVEQYF.

This clonotype was observed a handful of times. V usage is TRBV15 and J usage is TRBJ2-5; 9 nucleotides match TRBD2. V lost 1 base to trimming and J lost 5 bases; unmatched junction nucleotides: 5. The CDR3 extends over 15 amino acids. Looked up from germline, CDR1 is LNHNV and CDR2 is YYDKDF (reference sequence). The DNA for the CDR3 is TGTGCCACCAGCAGAGCGGCGGGAGGGGCGGAGACCCAGTACTTC. This codes for CATSRAAGGAETQYF. Using reference TRBV15 and TRBJ2-5 for the parts outside the CDR3, the full variable domain is DAMVIQNPRYQVTQFGKPVTLSCSQTLNHNVMYWYQQKSSQAPKLLFHYYDKDFNNEADTPDNFQSRRPNTSFCFLDIRSPGLGDTAMYLCATSRAAGGAETQYFGPGTRLLVL.

This clonotype was counted at least ten times. J is TRBJ1-2 and V is TRBV5-8; D may be TRBD1 (5 bases). The CDR3 covers 17 residues. V was pared by 1 base and J by 6 bases, with 22 bases between. Germline V CDR1 and CDR2: SGHTS, YDEGEE. CDR3 in DNA: TGTGCCAGCAGCTTGCCTCCTGCAGGGCACGAACTTCATGGCTACACCTTC. Protein: CASSLPPAGHELHGYTF.

There are a few counts of this clonotype. The CDR3 sequence: CASSTDRGRGEKLFF. The CDR3 DNA is TGTGCCAGCAGCACGGACAGGGGGCGGGGTGAAAAACTGTTTTTT. The chain recombines TRBV5-6 with TRBJ1-4; 11 nucleotides match TRBD1. This CDR3 is 15 amino acids long. Germline V gene lookup returns CDR1 SGHDT and CDR2 YYEEEE. Germline trimming cut 4 bases from V and 7 bases from J; bases unmatched to any gene: 6. The full variable domain, with the rest looked up from reference TRBV5-6 and TRBJ1-4, is DAGVTQSPTHLIKTRGQQVTLRCSPKSGHDTVSWYQQALGQGPQFIFQYYEEEERQRGNFPDRFSGHQFPNYSSELNVNALLLGDSALYLCASSTDRGRGEKLFFGSGTQLSVL.

In this sample, this clonotype turned up a few times. The V call is TRBV5-1, the J call TRBJ1-5, with unresolved D. The V gene's germline CDR1 is SGHRS and CDR2 YFSETQ. The CDR3 has 14 residues. V was shortened by 4 bases and J by 4 bases, with 12 bases between the two germline ends. This chain's CDR3 is CASSPLGPNQPQHF. In DNA form, the CDR3 reads TGCGCCAGCAGCCCCCTCGGACCGAATCAGCCCCAGCATTTT.

This clonotype has just a few counts. V usage is TRBV3-1 and J usage is TRBJ2-7; the match to TRBD1 covers 7 bases. Germline CDR1 and CDR2: LGHDT and YNNKEL (reference sequence). The CDR3 consists of 12 residues. With 4 bases clipped from V and 6 bases from J, the junction kept 3 bases outside the gene matches. CDR3 loop: CASSRRGSEQYF. The CDR3, as DNA: TGTGCCAGCAGCCGCAGGGGGTCCGAGCAGTACTTC.

The chain couples TRBV15 to TRBJ2-5; 9 bases agree with TRBD2. Germline V gives CDR1 LNHNV, CDR2 YYDKDF (reference sequence). Losses at the gene ends were 2 bases for V and 5 bases for J; bases not matched to a gene: 6. The CDR3 sequence is 15 residues long. CDR3 residues: CATSRLSGSGETQYF. DNA for the CDR3: TGTGCCACCAGCAGACTTAGCGGGAGCGGGGAGACCCAGTACTTC. The whole variable domain, remainder taken from reference TRBV15 and TRBJ2-5, is DAMVIQNPRYQVTQFGKPVTLSCSQTLNHNVMYWYQQKSSQAPKLLFHYYDKDFNNEADTPDNFQSRRPNTSFCFLDIRSPGLGDTAMYLCATSRLSGSGETQYFGPGTRLLVL.

In its sample, this clonotype was seen many times. The rearrangement links TRBV7-6 to TRBJ2-2, with 9 bases identical to TRBD2. The CDR3 runs to 16 residues. Germline-derived CDR1 and CDR2 are SGHVS and FNYEAQ. V lost 3 bases, J lost 7 bases, and 9 bases stayed unmatched. The chain's CDR3 is CASSFLAGTLSGELFF. Written as DNA, the CDR3 is TGTGCCAGCAGCTTCCTAGCGGGAACGTTGAGCGGGGAGCTGTTTTTT.

This clonotype was counted only a few times. The rearrangement links TRBV2 to TRBJ1-2, with 8 bases that match TRBD1. Germline CDR1 is SNHLY and CDR2 is FYNNEI. V was clipped by 5 bases and J by 2 bases; unmatched bases: 4. The CDR3 consists of 14 residues. CDR3 sequence reads: CASSSRQGNYGYTF. As DNA, the CDR3 is TGTGCCAGCAGTTCTAGACAGGGGAACTATGGCTACACCTTC.

This clonotype was seen ten or more times. The genes are TRBV7-2 and TRBJ2-1; 7 nucleotides agree with TRBD2. The V gene end was trimmed by 5 bases and the J gene end by 0 bases; junction bases not matched to a gene: 13. The germline CDR1 and CDR2 sequences are SGHTA and FQGNSA. There are 18 residues in the CDR3. CDR3 DNA: TGTGCCAGCAGCATCTTTGGGCTAGCGGAGAGCTCCTACAATGAGCAGTTCTTC. Protein: CASSIFGLAESSYNEQFF.

There are a few counts of this clonotype. V is TRBV6-1 and J is TRBJ1-3, with a possible D match to TRBD1 (5 bases). The V gene's germline CDR1 is MNHNS and CDR2 SASEGT. The V and J ends lost 6 bases and 0 bases respectively, with 12 bases between them. This CDR3 is 15 amino acids long. The CDR3 bases are TGTGCCAGCAGGGAAACAGGTGCCTCTGGAAACACCATATATTTT. It yields the protein CASRETGASGNTIYF.

The gene calls are TRBV6-6 and TRBJ1-5; tentative D call: TRBD1 (5 bases). The germline V and J ends were trimmed by 0 bases and 4 bases, with 10 bases remaining between them. CDR1 and CDR2 from the germline V gene are MNHNY and SVGAGI (reference sequence). This CDR3 comprises 15 residues. The DNA of the CDR3 is TGTGCCAGCAGTTACTCATGGGCAGGGAATCAGCCCCAGCATTTT. As protein: CASSYSWAGNQPQHF.

The rearrangement joins TRBV6-1 to TRBJ1-1; D unresolved. Trimming shortened V by 8 bases and J by 0 bases, and 16 bases separated the two germline ends. This CDR3 is 15 amino acids long. Germline values: CDR1 MNHNS, CDR2 SASEGT. CDR3 DNA: TGTGCCAGCGACAAGGGTAAGGTCATGAACACTGAAGCTTTCTTT. This gives the protein CASDKGKVMNTEAFF.

Ten or more counts support this clonotype. The chain recombines TRBV28 with TRBJ1-1, with 8 bases identical to TRBD1. CDR1 is MDHEN and CDR2 is SYDVKM in the germline V gene. The V gene end was trimmed by 11 bases and the J gene end by 1 base; junction bases not matched to a gene: 6. The CDR3 totals 13 residues. The CDR3 spells CASRTGWNTEAFF. The CDR3 nucleotides are TGTGCCTCCCGGACAGGGTGGAACACTGAAGCTTTCTTT.

V usage is TRBV12-3 or TRBV12-4 and J usage is TRBJ2-4; D possibly matches TRBD1 or TRBD2 (5 bases each). CDR3 size: 20 residues. V lost 8 bases, J lost 0 bases, and 29 bases lay in between. The CDR3: CASGDRTGTPLSSAKNIQYF. CDR3 in DNA: TGTGCCAGCGGTGATAGAACCGGGACCCCTCTTTCATCAGCCAAAAACATTCAGTACTTC.

This clonotype was counted between two and nine times. The rearrangement joins TRBV7-9 to TRBJ2-5; D is unresolved. Germline lookup yields CDR1 SEHNR and CDR2 FQNEAQ (reference sequence). The CDR3 spans 14 residues. The ends were cut back, 0 bases at V and 3 bases at J, with 8 bases in the middle. The CDR3 sequence: CASSLARGEETQYF. The CDR3 DNA is TGTGCCAGCAGCTTAGCTCGCGGAGAAGAGACCCAGTACTTC.

The chain carries TRBV2 and TRBJ2-4; possibly TRBD2 for D (5 bases). The V and J ends lost 7 bases and 8 bases respectively, with 15 bases between them. The CDR3 is 13 amino acids. The V gene's germline CDR1 is SNHLY and CDR2 FYNNEI. CDR3 residues: CASTAEAADIQYF. In DNA form, the CDR3 reads TGTGCCAGCACAGCGGAGGCCGCGGACATTCAGTACTTC.

This clonotype came up a few times. The J gene is TRBJ1-5, the V gene TRBV18, with 9 bases fitting TRBD1. The junction had 1 base not matched to a gene; V was cut back by 4 bases and J by 3 bases. The germline V gene has CDR1 KGHSH and CDR2 LQKENI. CDR3 length equals 14 residues. The CDR3 DNA reads as TGTGCCAGCTCACGACAGGGGGACAATCAGCCCCAGCATTTT. Encoded protein: CASSRQGDNQPQHF.

This sequence joins TRBV6-1 and TRBJ2-1; 16 bases agree with TRBD2. This CDR3 is 18 amino acids long. The J segment lost 6 bases and the V segment lost 5 bases, leaving 10 bases of the junction unmatched. Germline CDR1 and CDR2: MNHNS and SASEGT. CDR3 sequence: CASSSPGTSGRALNEQFF. CDR3 nucleotides: TGTGCCAGCAGTTCCCCCGGGACTAGCGGGAGGGCCCTCAATGAGCAGTTCTTC.

The V call is TRBV7-9, the J call TRBJ2-7; D is undetermined. Germline V gene lookup returns CDR1 SEHNR and CDR2 FQNEAQ (reference sequence). V shed 2 bases and J shed 2 bases, with 10 bases lying between them. CDR3 length: 14 residues. This CDR3 reads CASSLNSGPYEQYF. CDR3 nucleotides: TGTGCCAGCAGCTTAAATTCCGGCCCCTACGAGCAGTACTTC.

V and J are TRBV6-1 and TRBJ2-7; TRBD2 matches 7 bases. The V segment lost 5 bases and the J segment 6 bases; nucleotides outside the gene matches: 16. The CDR3 has 16 amino acids. Looked up from germline, CDR1 is MNHNS and CDR2 is SASEGT. CDR3 nucleotides: TGTGCCAGCAGTCCCGCTCCCGTAGCGGGTCTAGGCGAGCAGTACTTC. Protein product: CASSPAPVAGLGEQYF.

With regard to this clonotype: A read error may be the cause here, since a much bigger clone is one base away. V and J are TRBV5-1 and TRBJ2-1; D assignment may be TRBD1 or TRBD2 (5 bases each). Germline V lookup: CDR1 SGHRS, CDR2 YFSETQ. The CDR3 loop spans 13 amino acids. CDR3: CDSSPGTKDEQFF. The CDR3 bases are TGCGACAGCAGCCCCGGGACGAAGGATGAGCAGTTCTTC.

This clonotype was seen a handful of times. The chain has TRBV29-1 and TRBJ1-2; TRBD1 is a possible D gene (5 bases). The V end was cut by 6 bases, the J end by 4 bases, with 9 bases between. The CDR3 is 11 residues long. Germline CDR1 reads SQVTM; CDR2 reads ANQGSEA. The CDR3 DNA is TGCAGCGTGTTGGGGGGCTATGGCTACACCTTC. This sequence encodes CSVLGGYGYTF.